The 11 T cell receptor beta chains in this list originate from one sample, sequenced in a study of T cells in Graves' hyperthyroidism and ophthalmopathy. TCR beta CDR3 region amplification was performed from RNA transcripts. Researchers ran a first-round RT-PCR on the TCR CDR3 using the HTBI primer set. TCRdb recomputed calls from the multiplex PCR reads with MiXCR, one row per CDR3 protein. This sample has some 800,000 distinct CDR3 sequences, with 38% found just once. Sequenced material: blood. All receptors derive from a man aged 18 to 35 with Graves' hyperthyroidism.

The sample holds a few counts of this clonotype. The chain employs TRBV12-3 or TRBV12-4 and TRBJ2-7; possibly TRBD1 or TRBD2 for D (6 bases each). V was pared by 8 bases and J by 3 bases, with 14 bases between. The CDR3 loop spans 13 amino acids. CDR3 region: CASGGLAHYEQYF. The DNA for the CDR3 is TGTGCCAGCGGGGGGCTAGCGCACTACGAGCAGTACTTC.

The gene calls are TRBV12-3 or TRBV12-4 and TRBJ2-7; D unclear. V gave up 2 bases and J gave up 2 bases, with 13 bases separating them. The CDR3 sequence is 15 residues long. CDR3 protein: CASSLMNPGTYEQYF. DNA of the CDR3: TGTGCCAGCAGTTTAATGAATCCAGGCACCTACGAGCAGTACTTC.

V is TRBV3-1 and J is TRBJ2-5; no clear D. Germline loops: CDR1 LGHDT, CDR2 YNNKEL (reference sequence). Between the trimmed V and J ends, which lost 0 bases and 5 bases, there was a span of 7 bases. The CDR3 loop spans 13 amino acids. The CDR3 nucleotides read TGTGCCAGCAGCCAAGATCAACGGGAGACCCAGTACTTC. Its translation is CASSQDQRETQYF.

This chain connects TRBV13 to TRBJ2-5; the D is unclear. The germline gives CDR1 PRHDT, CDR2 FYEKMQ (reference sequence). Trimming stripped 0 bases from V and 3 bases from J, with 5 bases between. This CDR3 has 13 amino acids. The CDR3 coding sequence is TGTGCCAGCAGCTTAGGAGACGAAGAGACCCAGTACTTC. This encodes CASSLGDEETQYF. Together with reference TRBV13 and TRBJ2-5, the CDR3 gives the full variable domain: AAGVIQSPRHLIKEKRETATLKCYPIPRHDTVYWYQQGPGQDPQFLISFYEKMQSDKGSIPDRFSAQQFSDYHSELNMSSLELGDSALYFCASSLGDEETQYFGPGTRLLVL.

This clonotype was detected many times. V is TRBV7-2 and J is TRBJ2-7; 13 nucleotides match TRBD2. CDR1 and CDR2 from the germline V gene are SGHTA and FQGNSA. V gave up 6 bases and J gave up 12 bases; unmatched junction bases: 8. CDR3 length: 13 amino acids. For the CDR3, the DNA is TGTGCCAGCAGTCCCGGACTAGCGGGAGTATGGTACTTC. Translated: CASSPGLAGVWYF. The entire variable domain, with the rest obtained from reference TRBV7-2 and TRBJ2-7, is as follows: GAGVSQSPSNKVTEKGKDVELRCDPISGHTALYWYRQSLGQGLEFLIYFQGNSAPDKSGLPSDRFSAERTGGSVSTLTIQRTQQEDSAVYLCASSPGLAGVWYFGPGTRLTVT.

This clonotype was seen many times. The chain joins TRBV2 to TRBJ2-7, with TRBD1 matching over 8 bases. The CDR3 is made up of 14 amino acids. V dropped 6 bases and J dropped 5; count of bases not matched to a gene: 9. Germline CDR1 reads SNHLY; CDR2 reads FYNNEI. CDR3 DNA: TGTGCCAGCAGCTTGGACAGGGCGATAGACGAGCAGTACTTC. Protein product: CASSLDRAIDEQYF. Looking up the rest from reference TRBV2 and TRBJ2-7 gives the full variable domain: EPEVTQTPSHQVTQMGQEVILRCVPISNHLYFYWYRQILGQKVEFLVSFYNNEISEKSEIFDDQFSVERPDGSNFTLKIRSTKLEDSAMYFCASSLDRAIDEQYFGPGTRLTVT.

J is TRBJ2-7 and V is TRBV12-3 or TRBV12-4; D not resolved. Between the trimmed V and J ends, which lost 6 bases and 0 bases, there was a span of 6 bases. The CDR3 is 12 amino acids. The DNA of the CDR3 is TGTGCCAGCAGGTTAAACTCCTACGAGCAGTACTTC. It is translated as CASRLNSYEQYF.

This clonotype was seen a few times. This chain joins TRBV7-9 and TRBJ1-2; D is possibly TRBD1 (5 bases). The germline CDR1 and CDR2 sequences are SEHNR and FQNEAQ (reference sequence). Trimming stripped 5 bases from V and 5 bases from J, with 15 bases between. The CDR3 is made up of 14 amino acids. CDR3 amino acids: CASSPRGVIYGYTF. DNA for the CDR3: TGTGCCAGCAGCCCTAGGGGTGTAATATATGGCTACACCTTC.

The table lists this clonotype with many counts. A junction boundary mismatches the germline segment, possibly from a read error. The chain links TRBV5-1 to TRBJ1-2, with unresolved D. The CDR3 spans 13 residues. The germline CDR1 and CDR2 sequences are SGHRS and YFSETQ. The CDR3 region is CASSPDGNYGYTF. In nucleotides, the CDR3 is TGTGCCAGCAGCCCGGACGGGAACTATGGCTACACCTTC.

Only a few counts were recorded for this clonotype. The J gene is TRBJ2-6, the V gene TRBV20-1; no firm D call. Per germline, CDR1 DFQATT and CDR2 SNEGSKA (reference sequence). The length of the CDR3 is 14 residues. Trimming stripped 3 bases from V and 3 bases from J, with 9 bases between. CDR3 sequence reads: CSASPGFGANVLTF. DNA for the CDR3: TGCAGTGCTAGTCCCGGGTTTGGGGCCAACGTCCTGACTTTC.

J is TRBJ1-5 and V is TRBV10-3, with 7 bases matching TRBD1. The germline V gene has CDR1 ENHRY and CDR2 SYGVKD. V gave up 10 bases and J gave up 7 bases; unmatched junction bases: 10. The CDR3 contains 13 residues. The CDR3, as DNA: TGTGCCAACCCGACAGGGAGCGGGCAGCCCCAGCATTTT. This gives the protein CANPTGSGQPQHF.